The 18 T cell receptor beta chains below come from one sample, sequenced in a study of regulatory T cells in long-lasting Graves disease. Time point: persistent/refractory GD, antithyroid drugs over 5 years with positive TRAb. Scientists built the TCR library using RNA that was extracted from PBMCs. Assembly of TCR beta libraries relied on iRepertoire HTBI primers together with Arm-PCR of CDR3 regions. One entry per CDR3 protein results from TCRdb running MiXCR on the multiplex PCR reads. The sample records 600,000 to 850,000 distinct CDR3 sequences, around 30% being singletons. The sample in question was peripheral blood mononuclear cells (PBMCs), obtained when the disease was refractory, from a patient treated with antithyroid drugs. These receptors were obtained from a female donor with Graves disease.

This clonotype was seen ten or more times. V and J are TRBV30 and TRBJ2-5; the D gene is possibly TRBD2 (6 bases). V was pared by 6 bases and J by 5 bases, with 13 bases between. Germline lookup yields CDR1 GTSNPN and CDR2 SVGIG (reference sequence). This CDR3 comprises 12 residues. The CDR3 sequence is CACRRAGETQYF. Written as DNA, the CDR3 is TGTGCCTGCAGGAGGGCCGGCGAGACCCAGTACTTC.

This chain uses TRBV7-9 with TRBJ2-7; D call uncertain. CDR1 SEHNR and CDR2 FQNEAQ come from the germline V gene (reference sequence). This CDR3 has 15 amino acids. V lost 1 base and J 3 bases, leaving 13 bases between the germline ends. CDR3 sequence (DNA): TGTGCCAGCAGCTTAGACAGCCGCCTAAACTACGAGCAGTACTTC. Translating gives CASSLDSRLNYEQYF.

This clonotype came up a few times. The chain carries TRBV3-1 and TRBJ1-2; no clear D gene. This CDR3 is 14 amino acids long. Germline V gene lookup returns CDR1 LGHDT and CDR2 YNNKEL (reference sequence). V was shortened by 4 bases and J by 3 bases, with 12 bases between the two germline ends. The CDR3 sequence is CASSPSGEDYGYTF. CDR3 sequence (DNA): TGTGCCAGCAGCCCCTCGGGAGAGGACTATGGCTACACCTTC.

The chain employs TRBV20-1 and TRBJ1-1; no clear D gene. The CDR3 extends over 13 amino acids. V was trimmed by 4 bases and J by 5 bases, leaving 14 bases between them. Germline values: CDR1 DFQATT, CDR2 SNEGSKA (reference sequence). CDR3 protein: CSAIQAGGTEAFF. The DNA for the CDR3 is TGCAGTGCTATCCAGGCAGGCGGGACTGAAGCTTTCTTT.

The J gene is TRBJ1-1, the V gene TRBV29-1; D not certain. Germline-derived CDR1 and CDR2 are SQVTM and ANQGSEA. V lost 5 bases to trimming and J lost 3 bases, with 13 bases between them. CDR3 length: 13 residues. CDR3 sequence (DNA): TGCAGCGTTTGGTCCAGGCTTGACACTGAAGCTTTCTTT. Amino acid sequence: CSVWSRLDTEAFF.

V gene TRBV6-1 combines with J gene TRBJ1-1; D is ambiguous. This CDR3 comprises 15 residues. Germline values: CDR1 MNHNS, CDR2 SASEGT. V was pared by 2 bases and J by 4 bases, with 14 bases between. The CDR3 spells CASSEIPEDGTEAFF. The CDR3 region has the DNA TGTGCCAGCAGTGAAATCCCGGAGGATGGCACTGAAGCTTTCTTT.

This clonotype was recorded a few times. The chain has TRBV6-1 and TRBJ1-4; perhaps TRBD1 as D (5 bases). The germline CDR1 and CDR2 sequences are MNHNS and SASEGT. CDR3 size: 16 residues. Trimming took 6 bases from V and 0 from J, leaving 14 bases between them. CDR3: CASSRQRLATNEKLFF. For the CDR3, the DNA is TGTGCCAGCAGCCGACAGAGACTTGCAACTAATGAAAAACTGTTTTTT.

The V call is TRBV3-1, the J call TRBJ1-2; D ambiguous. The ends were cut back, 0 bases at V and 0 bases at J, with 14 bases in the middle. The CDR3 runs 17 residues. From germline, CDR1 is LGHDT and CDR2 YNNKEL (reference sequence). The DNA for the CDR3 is TGTGCCAGCAGCCAAGATCCTTCGACGGTAGCTAACTATGGCTACACCTTC. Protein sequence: CASSQDPSTVANYGYTF.

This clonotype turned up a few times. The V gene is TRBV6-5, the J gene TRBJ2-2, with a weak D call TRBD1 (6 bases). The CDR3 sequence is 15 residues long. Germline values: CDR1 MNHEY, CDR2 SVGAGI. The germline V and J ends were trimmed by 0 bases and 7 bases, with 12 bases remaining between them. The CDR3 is CASSYSSRGYGELFF. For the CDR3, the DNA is TGTGCCAGCAGTTACTCGTCGAGGGGGTACGGGGAGCTGTTTTTT.

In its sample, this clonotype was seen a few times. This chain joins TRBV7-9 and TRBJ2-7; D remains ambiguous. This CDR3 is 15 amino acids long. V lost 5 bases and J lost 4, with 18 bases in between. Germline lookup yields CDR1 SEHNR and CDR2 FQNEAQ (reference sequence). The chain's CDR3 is CASSPRTVRVYEQYF. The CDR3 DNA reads TGTGCCAGCAGCCCAAGAACAGTTAGGGTTTACGAGCAGTACTTC.

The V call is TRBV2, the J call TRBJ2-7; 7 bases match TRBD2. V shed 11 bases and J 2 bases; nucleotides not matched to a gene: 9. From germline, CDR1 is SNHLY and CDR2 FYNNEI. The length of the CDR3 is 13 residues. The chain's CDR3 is CAGTVAGAYEQYF. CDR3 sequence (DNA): TGTGCCGGTACGGTGGCGGGAGCCTACGAGCAGTACTTC.

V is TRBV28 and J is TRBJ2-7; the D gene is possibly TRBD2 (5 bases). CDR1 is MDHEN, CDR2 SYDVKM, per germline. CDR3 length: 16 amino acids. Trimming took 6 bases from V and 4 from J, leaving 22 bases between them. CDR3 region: CASSSIDEGSVYEQYF. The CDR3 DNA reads TGTGCCAGCAGCTCCATTGACGAGGGCAGCGTGTACGAGCAGTACTTC.

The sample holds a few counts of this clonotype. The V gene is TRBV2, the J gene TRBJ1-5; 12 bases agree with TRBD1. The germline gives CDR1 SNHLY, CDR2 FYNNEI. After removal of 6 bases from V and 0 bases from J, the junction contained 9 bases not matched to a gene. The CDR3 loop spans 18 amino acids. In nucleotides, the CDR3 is TGTGCCAGCAGCTGCCGGGACAGGGGGCTGTATAGCAATCAGCCCCAGCATTTT. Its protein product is CASSCRDRGLYSNQPQHF. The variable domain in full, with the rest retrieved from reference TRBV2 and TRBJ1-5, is EPEVTQTPSHQVTQMGQEVILRCVPISNHLYFYWYRQILGQKVEFLVSFYNNEISEKSEIFDDQFSVERPDGSNFTLKIRSTKLEDSAMYFCASSCRDRGLYSNQPQHFGDGTRLSIL.

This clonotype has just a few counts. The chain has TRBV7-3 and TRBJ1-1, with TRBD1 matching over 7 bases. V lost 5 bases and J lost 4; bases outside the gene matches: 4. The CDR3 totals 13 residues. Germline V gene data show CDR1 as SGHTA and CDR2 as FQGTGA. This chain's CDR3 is CASSASGGTEAFF. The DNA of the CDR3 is TGTGCCAGCAGCGCCTCAGGGGGCACTGAAGCTTTCTTT.

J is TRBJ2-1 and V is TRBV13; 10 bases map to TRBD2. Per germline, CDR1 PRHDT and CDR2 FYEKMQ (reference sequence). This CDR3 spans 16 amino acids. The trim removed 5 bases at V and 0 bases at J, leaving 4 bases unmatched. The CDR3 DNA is TGTGCCAGCAGCCGACTAGCGGGCGACTCCTACAATGAGCAGTTCTTC. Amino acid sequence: CASSRLAGDSYNEQFF.

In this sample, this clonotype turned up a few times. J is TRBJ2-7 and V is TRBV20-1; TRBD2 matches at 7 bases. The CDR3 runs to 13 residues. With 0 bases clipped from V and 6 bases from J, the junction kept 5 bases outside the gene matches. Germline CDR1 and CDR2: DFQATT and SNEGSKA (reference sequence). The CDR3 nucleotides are TGCAGTGCTAGAGATCTGACTAGCTCCGAGCAGTACTTC. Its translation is CSARDLTSSEQYF.

The CDR3 DNA reads TGTGCCAGTAGTACCCCTACCGGGACAGGGACCTACGAGCAGTACTTC. It translates to CASSTPTGTGTYEQYF. The genes are TRBV19 and TRBJ2-7; TRBD1 agrees at 9 bases. CDR1 is LNHDA, CDR2 SQIVND, per germline (reference sequence). Trimming took 4 bases from V and 2 from J; bases not matched to a gene: 9. This CDR3 contains 16 residues.

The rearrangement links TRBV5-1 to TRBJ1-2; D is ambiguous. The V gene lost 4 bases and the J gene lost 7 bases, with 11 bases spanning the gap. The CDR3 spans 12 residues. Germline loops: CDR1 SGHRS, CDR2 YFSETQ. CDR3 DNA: TGCGCCAGCAGCCCCGACGTCGCTGGCTACACCTTC. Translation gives CASSPDVAGYTF.